This T cell receptor (beta chain) is drawn from a study of blood T cell repertoires in COVID-19. About the study: Material from acute and convalescent COVID-19 was sourced from the United States, Italy and Spain. Nucleic acid was either cDNA or gDNA, and it came from T cells, B-cell-depleted T cells, or PBMCs.

The CDR3 consists of 15 residues. Trimming removed 0 bases from V and 3 bases from J; junction bases left unmatched: 3. CDR1 and CDR2 from the germline V gene are GTSNPN and SVGIG (reference sequence). Authors' processing steps: Amplification of reference gene primers was used by the study to estimate nucleated cell counts. Sequencing used immunoSEQ multiplex PCR; TCRdb keeps in-frame clones, though not all of them. That table furnishes V, J and clone size, whereas the DNA furnished D and trimming. In the table there are 120,000 to 150,000 clones, approximately 90% of which are singletons. This TCR came from a woman between 50 and 59 years old with acute or convalescent COVID-19. The chain links TRBV30 to TRBJ2-7, with 12 bases that match TRBD2. The sample was peripheral blood. CDR3: CAWSVRLAGVYEQYF. Here the CDR3 DNA reads TGTGCCTGGAGTGTACGACTAGCGGGGGTCTACGAGCAGTACTTC.